Described below is a single TCR beta chain sequence and its context. Its antigen is as yet unknown. Clones were read by immunoSEQ multiplex PCR, and TCRdb kept only the in-frame ones, dropping some. Here the sample spans 80,000 to 100,000 clones, about nine tenths being singletons. The data were obtained in a study of graft-versus-host responses after intestinal transplantation. V shed 0 bases and J shed 5 bases, with 16 bases lying between them. Germline V CDR1 and CDR2: GTSNPN, SVGIG (reference sequence). CDR3 length: 16 amino acids. The TCR comes from a human donor who was the organ donor for an intestinal transplant. The sequencing here drew on unstimulated CD4+ T cells sorted from spleen or lymph node cells, taken before transplant. V usage is TRBV30 and J usage is TRBJ2-2; possible D gene TRBD1, 6 bases. The CDR3 DNA reads as TGTGCCTGGAGTGTCTTGAACAGGGCTATTACCGGGGAGCTGTTTTTT. This sequence encodes CAWSVLNRAITGELFF.